Presented here are 27 T cell receptor beta chains from one specimen sequenced in a study of cytomegalovirus exposure and HLA in healthy donors. Assay: immunoSEQ multiplex PCR; the TCRdb copy retains only in-frame clones and omits some. The sample shows about 66,000 clones, around 97% of them seen only once. Input material: PBMCs. These TCRs come from a young woman in good health and CMV-seropositive.

The chain is built from TRBV4-1 and TRBJ2-1, with 9 bases aligning to TRBD2. Per the germline V gene, CDR1 is MGHRA and CDR2 is YSYEKL. The CDR3 spans 16 residues. V was pared by 2 bases and J by 4 bases, with 6 bases of the junction left unmatched. CDR3 sequence reads: CASSQQRTSAYNEQFF. The CDR3 bases are TGCGCCAGCAGCCAACAACGGACTAGCGCGTACAATGAGCAGTTCTTC.

The chain couples TRBV15 to TRBJ1-1; D unresolved. CDR1 LNHNV and CDR2 YYDKDF come from the germline V gene (reference sequence). V gave up 2 bases and J gave up 5 bases, with 9 bases separating them. This CDR3 contains 13 residues. This CDR3 reads CATSRNTETEAFF. DNA of the CDR3: TGTGCCACCAGCAGAAACACGGAGACTGAAGCTTTCTTT.

The chain carries TRBV19 and TRBJ1-2; weak D call: TRBD1 (6 bases). This CDR3 comprises 14 residues. The V gene lost 1 base and the J gene lost 2 bases, with 8 bases spanning the gap. CDR1 is LNHDA, CDR2 SQIVND, per germline (reference sequence). The CDR3 bases are TGTGCCAGTAGTATAGGCCAGGGGAACTATGGCTACACCTTC. This sequence encodes CASSIGQGNYGYTF.

The chain has TRBV11-2 and TRBJ2-6; D is possibly TRBD2 (5 bases). In germline, CDR1 is SGHAT, CDR2 FQNNGV. This CDR3 is built from 16 residues. V was shortened by 2 bases and J by 0 bases, with 8 bases between the two germline ends. The CDR3 region is CASSLRGSSGANVLTF. The CDR3, as DNA: TGTGCCAGCAGCTTAAGAGGGAGCTCTGGGGCCAACGTCCTGACTTTC.

The V call is TRBV9, the J call TRBJ2-2, with D possibly matching TRBD2 (5 bases). Germline V gene sequence: CDR1 SGDLS, CDR2 YYNGEE. Trimming took 4 bases from V and 5 from J, leaving 12 bases between them. This CDR3 region has 14 residues. DNA of the CDR3: TGTGCCAGCAGCCCCTCTGGCGGGACCGGGGAGCTGTTTTTT. Residues: CASSPSGGTGELFF.

The CDR3 region is CASSFPRSSWSSTDTQYF. Here the CDR3 DNA reads TGTGCCAGCAGCTTCCCGCGTTCTAGCTGGTCGAGTACAGATACGCAGTATTTT. This chain uses TRBV28 with TRBJ2-3, with a weak D call TRBD2 (5 bases). This CDR3 is built from 18 residues. Trimming took 6 bases from V and 3 from J, leaving 25 bases between them. CDR1 and CDR2 (germline): MDHEN, SYDVKM.

The rearrangement uses TRBV5-1 and TRBJ2-7; 8 bases are shared with TRBD2. Germline-derived CDR1 and CDR2 are SGHRS and YFSETQ. Losses at the gene ends were 3 bases for V and 7 bases for J; bases not matched to a gene: 15. The CDR3 totals 16 residues. For the CDR3, the DNA is TGCGCCAGCAGCTACGGGGGGGCTAACACGGGTGGGGAGCAGTACTTC. As protein: CASSYGGANTGGEQYF.

The V and J genes are TRBV28 and TRBJ2-1; 7 positions agree with TRBD2. Trimming cost V 3 bases and J 5 bases; bases outside gene matches: 7. Germline values: CDR1 MDHEN, CDR2 SYDVKM. This CDR3 spans 15 amino acids. CDR3 region: CASSFRAGEDNEQFF. CDR3 nucleotide sequence: TGTGCCAGCAGTTTTAGGGCGGGAGAGGACAATGAGCAGTTCTTC.

The J gene is TRBJ2-7, the V gene TRBV6-1, with 12 bases lining up with TRBD2. V was clipped by 4 bases and J by 3 bases; unmatched bases: 1. The CDR3 spans 14 residues. Per the germline V gene, CDR1 is MNHNS and CDR2 is SASEGT. In nucleotides, the CDR3 is TGTGCCAGCAGTGGGGGACTAGCGGGCTACGAGCAGTACTTC. It codes for CASSGGLAGYEQYF.

This clone appeared once. The rearrangement links TRBV28 to TRBJ2-1; 10 bases are shared with TRBD2. The CDR3 totals 15 residues. V shed 2 bases, J shed 6 bases, and the junction held 4 bases outside the gene matches. The germline V gene has CDR1 MDHEN and CDR2 SYDVKM. The CDR3 region is CASSLIIAGGNEQFF. As DNA, the CDR3 is TGTGCCAGCAGTTTAATTATAGCGGGAGGCAATGAGCAGTTCTTC.

The chain uses TRBV27 and TRBJ1-1; 12 bases agree with TRBD1. The CDR3 runs to 14 residues. Germline-derived CDR1 and CDR2 are MNHEY and SMNVEV (reference sequence). J gave up 11 bases and V 7 bases, and 11 bases lay outside the gene matches. CDR3 DNA sequence: TGTGCCAGCAAACACCGGGACAGGGGGCGGTTGGCTTTCTTT. Translated: CASKHRDRGRLAFF.

The chain uses TRBV10-1 and TRBJ1-4; D remains unclear. This CDR3 contains 15 residues. V gave up 7 bases and J gave up 8 bases, with 20 bases separating them. The germline V gene has CDR1 WNHNN and CDR2 SYGVQD (reference sequence). The CDR3 coding sequence is TGCGCCAGCATTCGGGGAGGGCTTGGGAGGGAAAAACTGTTTTTT. This codes for CASIRGGLGREKLFF.

This clone was picked up one time. This rearrangement joins TRBV27 to TRBJ2-1, with 7 positions matching TRBD1. The germline gives CDR1 MNHEY, CDR2 SMNVEV (reference sequence). The CDR3 spans 16 residues. Unmatched junction bases numbered 15, after V lost 5 bases and J lost 8 bases. The CDR3: CASSPELGGADHEQFF. The CDR3 region has the DNA TGTGCCAGCAGTCCTGAGCTAGGGGGCGCCGATCATGAGCAGTTCTTC.

V gene TRBV25-1 combines with J gene TRBJ2-5; TRBD1 matches 7 bases. The germline V gene has CDR1 MGHDK and CDR2 SYGVNS. Unmatched junction bases numbered 7, after V lost 1 base and J lost 5 bases. The CDR3 spans 15 residues. CDR3 coding DNA: TGTGCCAGCAGTGAATTTACAACAGGGGAGGAGACCCAGTACTTC. Amino acid sequence: CASSEFTTGEETQYF.

The chain employs TRBV10-2 and TRBJ1-2; TRBD1 matches at 9 bases. The germline V gene has CDR1 WSHSY and CDR2 SAAADI. V shed 8 bases and J 5 bases; nucleotides not matched to a gene: 9. The CDR3 sequence is 14 residues long. This CDR3 reads CASGDGTGPYGYTF. As DNA, the CDR3 is TGCGCCAGCGGGGACGGGACAGGGCCGTATGGCTACACCTTC.

This chain links TRBV19 with TRBJ2-7; 8 positions match TRBD2. This CDR3 is built from 14 residues. CDR1 is LNHDA and CDR2 is SQIVND in the germline V gene (reference sequence). With 4 bases clipped from V and 3 bases from J, the junction kept 5 bases outside the gene matches. CDR3 residues: CASSNIAGSYEQYF. The CDR3 DNA is TGTGCCAGTAGTAATATAGCGGGGAGCTACGAGCAGTACTTC.

The V call is TRBV18, the J call TRBJ1-1; possibly TRBD1 for D (5 bases). The CDR3 is 12 residues long. Germline V CDR1 and CDR2: KGHSH, LQKENI. V shed 0 bases and J shed 10 bases, with 9 bases lying between them. Here the CDR3 reads CASSPPGGRAFF. The CDR3 DNA is TGTGCCAGCTCACCACCGGGGGGTCGAGCTTTCTTT.

V usage is TRBV28 and J usage is TRBJ1-3; no clear D gene. CDR1 is MDHEN, CDR2 SYDVKM, per germline. This CDR3 comprises 15 residues. V was trimmed by 2 bases and J by 0 bases, leaving 8 bases between them. The CDR3 DNA reads as TGTGCCAGCAGTTTAGTCACGGGCTCTGGAAACACCATATATTTT. It codes for CASSLVTGSGNTIYF.

V and J are TRBV5-5 and TRBJ2-7, with D uncertain. Looked up from germline, CDR1 is SGHKS and CDR2 is YYEKEE (reference sequence). The CDR3 length is 12 residues. The V end was cut by 0 bases, the J end by 9 bases, with 10 bases between. The CDR3 DNA reads as TGTGCCAGCAGCTTGGTGGTTACTGGGCAGTACTTC. It specifies CASSLVVTGQYF.

This chain links TRBV10-3 with TRBJ2-6; D ambiguous. V was clipped by 4 bases and J by 8 bases, with 9 bases between them. This CDR3 is built from 13 residues. Looked up from germline, CDR1 is ENHRY and CDR2 is SYGVKD. CDR3 bases: TGTGCCATCAGTGGGCCCCAAACCAACGTCCTGACTTTC. Its protein is CAISGPQTNVLTF.

The gene calls are TRBV19 and TRBJ1-5; 10 nucleotides align to TRBD1. V was clipped by 3 bases and J by 3 bases; unmatched bases: 5. From germline, CDR1 is LNHDA and CDR2 SQIVND (reference sequence). There are 16 residues in the CDR3. The CDR3 loop is CASSMGDRGANQPQHF. CDR3 in DNA: TGTGCCAGTAGTATGGGGGACAGGGGAGCCAATCAGCCCCAGCATTTT. The full variable domain, rest sourced from reference TRBV19 and TRBJ1-5, is DGGITQSPKYLFRKEGQNVTLSCEQNLNHDAMYWYRQDPGQGLRLIYYSQIVNDFQKGDIAEGYSVSREKKESFPLTVTSAQKNPTAFYLCASSMGDRGANQPQHFGDGTRLSIL.

The chain has TRBV11-1 and TRBJ1-1; the D gene is possibly TRBD1 (6 bases). Trimming stripped 2 bases from V and 4 bases from J, with 11 bases between. The CDR3 is made up of 14 amino acids. The V gene's germline CDR1 is SGHAT and CDR2 FQDESV (reference sequence). The CDR3 protein is CASSLWGGPTEAFF. DNA of the CDR3: TGTGCCAGCAGCTTATGGGGGGGGCCCACTGAAGCTTTCTTT.

This clone was found once. The rearrangement uses TRBV5-1 and TRBJ1-1; the D gene is possibly TRBD1 (6 bases). This CDR3 has 14 amino acids. Deletions cut 0 bases from V and 11 bases from J, with 17 bases between. Germline assignment: CDR1 SGHRS and CDR2 YFSETQ. The chain's CDR3 is CASSLEQGRGEAFF. The CDR3 bases are TGCGCCAGCAGCTTGGAACAGGGCCGGGGGGAGGCTTTCTTT. The variable domain in full, completed from reference TRBV5-1 and TRBJ1-1, reads KAGVTQTPRYLIKTRGQQVTLSCSPISGHRSVSWYQQTPGQGLQFLFEYFSETQRNKGNFPGRFSGRQFSNSRSEMNVSTLELGDSALYLCASSLEQGRGEAFFGQGTRLTVV.

This chain links TRBV21-1 with TRBJ2-2; TRBD1 reflects the table's D call only, with no check against the DNA. TRBV21-1 is tagged as a pseudogene. CDR3 length equals 14 residues. The CDR3 nucleotides are TGTGCCAGCAGCAAAGACAGGGGCACCGGGGAGCTGTTTTTT. Translating it yields CASSKDRGTGELFF.

The chain has TRBV6-6 and TRBJ2-3; weak D call: TRBD1 (7 bases). Deletions cut 2 bases from V and 1 base from J, with 13 bases between. There are 16 residues in the CDR3. CDR1 and CDR2 from the germline V gene are MNHNY and SVGAGI (reference sequence). CDR3 bases: TGTGCCAGCAGTTACCAAGGGGGCGGGGGCACAGATACGCAGTATTTT. Its translation is CASSYQGGGGTDTQYF.

This chain connects TRBV27 to TRBJ1-4; the match to TRBD1 covers 10 bases. Unmatched junction bases numbered 4, after V lost 9 bases and J lost 6 bases. This CDR3 is built from 13 residues. The germline CDR1 and CDR2 sequences are MNHEY and SMNVEV (reference sequence). The CDR3 nucleotides read TGTGCCAGTCAAGGACAGGGGGATGAAAAACTGTTTTTT. Translation: CASQGQGDEKLFF.

This clone was recorded only once. V is TRBV19 and J is TRBJ2-1; TRBD2 aligns across 8 bases. Looked up from germline, CDR1 is LNHDA and CDR2 is SQIVND (reference sequence). This CDR3 region has 13 residues. With V trimmed by 3 bases and J by 10 bases, 5 bases remained unmatched. CDR3 loop: CASSIGRAGEQFF. The CDR3 DNA reads TGTGCCAGTAGTATCGGGAGGGCCGGGGAGCAGTTCTTC.